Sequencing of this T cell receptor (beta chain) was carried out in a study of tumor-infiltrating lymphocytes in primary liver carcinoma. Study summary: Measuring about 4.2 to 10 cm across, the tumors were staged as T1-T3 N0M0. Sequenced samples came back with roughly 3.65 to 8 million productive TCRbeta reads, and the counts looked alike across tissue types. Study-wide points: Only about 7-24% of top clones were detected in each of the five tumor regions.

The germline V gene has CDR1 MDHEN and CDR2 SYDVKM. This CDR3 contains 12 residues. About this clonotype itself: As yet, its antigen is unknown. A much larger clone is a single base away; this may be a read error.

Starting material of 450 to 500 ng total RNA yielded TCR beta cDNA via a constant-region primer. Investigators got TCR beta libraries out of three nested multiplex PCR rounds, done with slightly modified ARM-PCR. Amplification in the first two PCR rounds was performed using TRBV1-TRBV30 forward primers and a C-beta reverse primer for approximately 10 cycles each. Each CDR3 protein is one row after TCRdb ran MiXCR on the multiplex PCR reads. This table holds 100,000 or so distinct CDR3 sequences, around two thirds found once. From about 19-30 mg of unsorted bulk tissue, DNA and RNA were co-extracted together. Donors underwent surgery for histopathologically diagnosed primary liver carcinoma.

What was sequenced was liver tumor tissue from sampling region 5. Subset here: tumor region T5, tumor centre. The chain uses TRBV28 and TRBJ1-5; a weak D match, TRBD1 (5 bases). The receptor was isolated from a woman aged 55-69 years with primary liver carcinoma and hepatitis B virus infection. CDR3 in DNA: TGTACCAGCAGTCGGACACCACAGCCCCAGCATTTT. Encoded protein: CTSSRTPQPQHF.